The clone carrying this T cell receptor beta chain was counted a few times. The source of the sample is a study of blood T cell repertoires in COVID-19. Study overall: Sources were T cells, B-cell-depleted T cells, or PBMCs; the material itself was cDNA or gDNA.

CDR3 length: 12 residues. V dropped 4 bases and J dropped 2 bases, with 8 bases sitting between them. Germline V lookup: CDR1 SQVTM, CDR2 ANQGSEA. TCRdb's table, derived via immunoSEQ multiplex PCR, lists solely in-frame clones and lacks some. The sample records about 20,000 clones, roughly 89% being singletons. Material for sequencing was peripheral blood. The clonotype was recovered from a human donor in a cohort sampled during active COVID-19. V gene TRBV29-1 combines with J gene TRBJ1-1; D unresolved. CDR3 nucleotides: TGCAGCGTTGCGAGGACTAACACTGAAGCTTTCTTT. This gives the protein CSVARTNTEAFF.